This TCR beta chain was sequenced for a study of blood T cell repertoires in COVID-19. Study in general: Italy, Spain and the United States were the sources of the convalescent and acute COVID-19 samples. Sources were T cells, B-cell-depleted T cells, or PBMCs; the material itself was cDNA or gDNA.

Data came from immunoSEQ multiplex PCR; TCRdb stores just in-frame clones and leaves some out. Among 95,000 to 100,000 clones listed, almost 95% were seen once. Trimming pared 10 bases from V and 6 bases from J, leaving 19 bases between. In germline, CDR1 is MNHNY, CDR2 SVGAGI (reference sequence). The CDR3 consists of 14 residues. The source of this sequence is a middle-aged man with active COVID-19. The J gene is TRBJ2-1, the V gene TRBV6-6; TRBD1 might be the D (6 bases). The specimen was peripheral blood. CDR3 DNA: TGTGCCATCGCAGGGGTCATGTCGGGCAATGAGCAGTTCTTC. Amino acids: CAIAGVMSGNEQFF.